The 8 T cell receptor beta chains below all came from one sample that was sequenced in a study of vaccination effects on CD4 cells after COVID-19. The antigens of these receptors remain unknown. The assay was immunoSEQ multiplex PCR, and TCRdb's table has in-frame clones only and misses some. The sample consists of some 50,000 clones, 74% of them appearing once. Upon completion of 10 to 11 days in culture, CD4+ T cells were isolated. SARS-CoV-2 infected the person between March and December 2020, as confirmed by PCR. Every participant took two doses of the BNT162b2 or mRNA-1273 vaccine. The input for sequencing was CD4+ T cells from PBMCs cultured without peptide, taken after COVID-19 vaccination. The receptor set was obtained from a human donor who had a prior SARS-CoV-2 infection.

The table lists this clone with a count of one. CDR3: CASSLFPGRGLVGELFF. The CDR3 nucleotides are TGTGCCAGCTCACTCTTTCCGGGACGGGGGTTAGTAGGGGAGCTGTTTTTT. This chain links TRBV18 with TRBJ2-2, with a tentative D call TRBD2 (6 bases). V shed 4 bases and J shed 8 bases, with 23 bases lying between them. Germline V lookup: CDR1 KGHSH, CDR2 LQKENI. This CDR3 contains 17 residues.

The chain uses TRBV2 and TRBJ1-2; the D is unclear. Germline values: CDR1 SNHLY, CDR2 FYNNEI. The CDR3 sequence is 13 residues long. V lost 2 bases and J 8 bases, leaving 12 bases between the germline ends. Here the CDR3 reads CASSELAAVGYTF. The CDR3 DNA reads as TGTGCCAGCAGTGAATTGGCAGCAGTCGGCTACACCTTC.

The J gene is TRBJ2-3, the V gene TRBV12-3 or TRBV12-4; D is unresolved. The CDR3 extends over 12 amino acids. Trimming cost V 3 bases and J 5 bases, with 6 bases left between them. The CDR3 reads CASSFALDTQYF. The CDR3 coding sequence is TGTGCCAGCAGTTTCGCGCTAGATACGCAGTATTTT.

CDR3 loop: CASSVDQRGGRDEQYF. In DNA, the CDR3 is TGTGCCAGCAGCGTAGATCAGCGGGGGGGGAGGGACGAGCAGTACTTC. V gene TRBV9 combines with J gene TRBJ2-7; 10 bases are shared with TRBD2. J lost 5 bases, V lost 0 bases, and 8 bases had no gene match. The CDR3 is 16 amino acids. Germline CDR1 is SGDLS and CDR2 is YYNGEE.

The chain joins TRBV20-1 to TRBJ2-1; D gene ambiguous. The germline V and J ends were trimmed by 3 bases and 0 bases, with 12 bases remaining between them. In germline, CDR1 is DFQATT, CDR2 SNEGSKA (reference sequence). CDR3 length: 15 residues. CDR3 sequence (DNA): TGCAGTGCTAGTGGCTCGGGCCACTCCTACAATGAGCAGTTCTTC. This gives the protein CSASGSGHSYNEQFF.

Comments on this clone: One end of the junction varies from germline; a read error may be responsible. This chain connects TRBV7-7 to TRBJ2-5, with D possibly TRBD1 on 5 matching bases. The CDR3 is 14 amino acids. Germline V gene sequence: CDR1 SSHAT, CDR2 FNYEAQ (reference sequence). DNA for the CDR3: TGTGCTAGCAGCGCAGCTGGTAGGGGCTCGACCCAGTACTTC. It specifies CASSAAGRGSTQYF. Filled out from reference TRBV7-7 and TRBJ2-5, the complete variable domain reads GAGVSQSPRYKVTKRGQDVTLRCDPISSHATLYWYQQALGQGPEFLTYFNYEAQPDKSGLPSDRFSAERPEGSISTLTIQRTEQRDSAMYRCASSAAGRGSTQYFGPGTRLLVL.

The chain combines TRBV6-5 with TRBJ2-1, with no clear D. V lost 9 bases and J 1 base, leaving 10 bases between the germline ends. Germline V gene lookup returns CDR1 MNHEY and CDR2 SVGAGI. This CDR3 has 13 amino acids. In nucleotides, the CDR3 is TGTGCCAGTTCCCGTGGTTCCTACAATGAGCAGTTCTTC. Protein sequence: CASSRGSYNEQFF.

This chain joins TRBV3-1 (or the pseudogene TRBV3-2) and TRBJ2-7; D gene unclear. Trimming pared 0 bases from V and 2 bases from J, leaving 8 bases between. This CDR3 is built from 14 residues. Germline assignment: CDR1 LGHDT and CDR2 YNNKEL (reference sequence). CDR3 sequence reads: CASSQEWQAYEQYF. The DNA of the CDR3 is TGTGCCAGCAGCCAAGAGTGGCAGGCCTACGAGCAGTACTTC.